The 20 T cell receptor beta chains presented below share a single source sample, sequenced in a study of Ad26.COV2.S vaccination and SARS-CoV-2 variants. The table came from immunoSEQ multiplex PCR; TCRdb's copy has only in-frame clones and leaves some out. The sample yields 380,000 or so clones, 75% to 90% seen once. Specified treatment: about 20 received Ad26.COV2.S at low or high dose, single or two shots; roughly five received placebo; per-sample allocation not given. On day 63 after the first injection, vaccine and placebo recipients gave samples. The sample consisted of peripheral blood, taken in a trial of Ad26.COV2.S vaccine versus placebo. The receptor source for this set is a person aged 18-60 years who received the Ad26.COV2.S COVID-19 vaccine or a placebo.

This clone was seen repeatedly, ten times or more. Different DNA sequences within this sample yield the same CDR3. This chain links TRBV7-8 with TRBJ2-7; a possible D gene is TRBD2 (6 bases). CDR1 SGHVS and CDR2 FQNEAQ come from the germline V gene. Trimming pared 5 bases from V and 1 base from J, leaving 9 bases between. The CDR3 has 13 amino acids. The CDR3 loop reads CASSRRGSYEQYF. Written as DNA, the CDR3 is TGTGCCAGCAGCAGGAGGGGTTCCTACGAGCAGTACTTC.

V is TRBV24-1 and J is TRBJ1-1; D remains unclear. The CDR3 extends over 11 amino acids. Germline V lookup: CDR1 KGHDR, CDR2 SFDVKD. The V end was cut by 7 bases, the J end by 5 bases, with 7 bases between. The chain's CDR3 is CATRTNTEAFF. CDR3 nucleotides: TGTGCCACCAGGACAAATACTGAAGCTTTCTTT.

This rearrangement joins TRBV28 to TRBJ2-7; D is unclear. Trimming left V 6 bases short and J 5 bases short, with 11 bases between. The germline V gene has CDR1 MDHEN and CDR2 SYDVKM. This CDR3 has 12 residues. As DNA, the CDR3 is TGTGCCAGCAGCGAACCACTCAACGAGCAGTACTTC. This translates into CASSEPLNEQYF. The whole variable domain, remainder taken from reference TRBV28 and TRBJ2-7, is DVKVTQSSRYLVKRTGEKVFLECVQDMDHENMFWYRQDPGLGLRLIYFSYDVKMKEKGDIPEGYSVSREKKERFSLILESASTNQTSMYLCASSEPLNEQYFGPGTRLTVT.

V gene TRBV7-9 combines with J gene TRBJ2-7; no definite D call. Trimming removed 5 bases at V and 3 bases at J, with 8 bases between. This CDR3 comprises 12 residues. CDR1 and CDR2 (germline): SEHNR, FQNEAQ (reference sequence). The CDR3 spells CASSQDIYEQYF. CDR3 bases: TGTGCCAGCAGCCAGGATATCTACGAGCAGTACTTC.

The CDR3 spells CASSSQGSGNTIYF. As DNA, the CDR3 is TGTGCCAGCAGTTCACAGGGGTCTGGAAACACCATATATTTT. This sequence joins TRBV28 and TRBJ1-3, with TRBD1 identical over 7 bases. CDR1 is MDHEN and CDR2 is SYDVKM in the germline V gene. This CDR3 contains 14 residues. V shed 4 bases and J 1 base; nucleotides not matched to a gene: 1.

This clone was seen a single time. The chain uses TRBV9 and TRBJ1-2; TRBD1 matches at 7 bases. Trimming at V came to 0 bases and at J to 3 bases, leaving 8 bases not matched to a gene. CDR1 SGDLS and CDR2 YYNGEE come from the germline V gene. This CDR3 comprises 16 residues. The CDR3 sequence: CASSVDGAGTDYGYTF. DNA for the CDR3: TGTGCCAGCAGCGTAGATGGAGCCGGGACAGACTATGGCTACACCTTC.

This clone was picked up a small number of times. This chain joins TRBV19 and TRBJ2-1; a possible D gene is TRBD2 (5 bases). CDR1 is LNHDA and CDR2 is SQIVND in the germline V gene (reference sequence). The CDR3 spans 13 residues. The V end lost 10 bases, the J end lost 9 bases, and 19 bases lay between the germline ends. Here the CDR3 DNA reads TGTGCCACTTCGGGGTTCCGATTGGGTGAGCAGTTCTTC. Translation gives CATSGFRLGEQFF. Drawing the rest from reference TRBV19 and TRBJ2-1, the complete variable domain is DGGITQSPKYLFRKEGQNVTLSCEQNLNHDAMYWYRQDPGQGLRLIYYSQIVNDFQKGDIAEGYSVSREKKESFPLTVTSAQKNPTAFYLCATSGFRLGEQFFGPGTRLTVL.

This chain joins TRBV27 and TRBJ2-7, with D perhaps TRBD1 or TRBD2 (5 bases each). V was clipped by 10 bases and J by 2 bases, with 18 bases between them. CDR3 length: 14 amino acids. Per the germline V gene, CDR1 is MNHEY and CDR2 is SMNVEV (reference sequence). The CDR3 sequence: CATCPGTDPYEQYF. The CDR3 bases are TGTGCCACCTGCCCGGGGACGGACCCCTACGAGCAGTACTTC.

This chain links TRBV7-8 with TRBJ2-7; D possibly corresponds to TRBD2 (5 bases). Germline V lookup: CDR1 SGHVS, CDR2 FQNEAQ. The CDR3 runs to 14 residues. V lost 1 base and J lost 2, with 9 bases in between. The CDR3 protein is CASSLGGETYEQYF. CDR3 sequence (DNA): TGTGCCAGCAGCTTAGGGGGAGAAACCTACGAGCAGTACTTC.

V usage is TRBV10-3 and J usage is TRBJ1-1; TRBD1 might be the D (5 bases). Germline lookup yields CDR1 ENHRY and CDR2 SYGVKD. The CDR3 covers 13 residues. V was trimmed by 3 bases and J by 6 bases, leaving 11 bases between them. CDR3 in DNA: TGTGCCATCAGTGATCAAGGGGAGGCTGAAGCTTTCTTT. Protein sequence: CAISDQGEAEAFF.

V is TRBV5-1 and J is TRBJ2-5; 8 nucleotides match TRBD2. Germline trimming cut 4 bases from V and 5 bases from J; bases unmatched to any gene: 10. CDR3 length: 15 amino acids. Germline V CDR1 and CDR2: SGHRS, YFSETQ. The CDR3 protein is CASSVLSGAGETQYF. The CDR3 DNA is TGCGCCAGCAGCGTACTTAGCGGGGCGGGGGAGACCCAGTACTTC.

The chain employs TRBV28 and TRBJ2-7; no clear D gene. Per germline, CDR1 MDHEN and CDR2 SYDVKM. CDR3 length: 13 amino acids. Deletions cut 3 bases from V and 2 bases from J, with 8 bases between. CDR3 residues: CASSFKGPYEQYF. The CDR3 nucleotides read TGTGCCAGCAGTTTTAAGGGTCCCTACGAGCAGTACTTC. The entire variable domain, with the rest obtained from reference TRBV28 and TRBJ2-7, is as follows: DVKVTQSSRYLVKRTGEKVFLECVQDMDHENMFWYRQDPGLGLRLIYFSYDVKMKEKGDIPEGYSVSREKKERFSLILESASTNQTSMYLCASSFKGPYEQYFGPGTRLTVT.

The chain has TRBV4-2 and TRBJ2-7, with 10 bases that match TRBD2. After removal of 1 base from V and 0 bases from J, the junction contained 3 bases not matched to a gene. The V gene's germline CDR1 is LGHNA and CDR2 YNFKEQ. The CDR3 length is 16 residues. The CDR3 region is CASSQAASGSSYEQYF. The DNA of the CDR3 is TGTGCCAGCAGCCAAGCGGCTAGCGGGAGCTCCTACGAGCAGTACTTC.

The V call is TRBV28, the J call TRBJ1-3; unclear D gene. Germline V gene lookup returns CDR1 MDHEN and CDR2 SYDVKM. CDR3 size: 15 residues. The ends were cut back, 8 bases at V and 0 bases at J, with 14 bases in the middle. The DNA for the CDR3 is TGTGCCAGCCGCCCGATGGGAAGCTCTGGAAACACCATATATTTT. It specifies CASRPMGSSGNTIYF. The whole variable domain, remainder taken from reference TRBV28 and TRBJ1-3, is DVKVTQSSRYLVKRTGEKVFLECVQDMDHENMFWYRQDPGLGLRLIYFSYDVKMKEKGDIPEGYSVSREKKERFSLILESASTNQTSMYLCASRPMGSSGNTIYFGEGSWLTVV.

The V and J genes are TRBV5-8 and TRBJ1-5, with 10 bases that match TRBD1. CDR3 size: 15 residues. Germline CDR1 and CDR2: SGHTS and YDEGEE. V gave up 3 bases and J gave up 4 bases; unmatched junction bases: 4. This CDR3 is CASSSGQGTNQPQHF. The CDR3 coding sequence is TGTGCCAGCAGCTCGGGACAGGGGACGAATCAGCCCCAGCATTTT.

The genes are TRBV2 and TRBJ1-5; unclear D gene. Germline V lookup: CDR1 SNHLY, CDR2 FYNNEI. V lost 4 bases and J lost 0, with 13 bases in between. This CDR3 has 16 residues. Written as DNA, the CDR3 is TGTGCCAGCAGTGTAGGGTGGGGTTATAGCAATCAGCCCCAGCATTTT. It translates to CASSVGWGYSNQPQHF.

This sequence joins TRBV3-1 (or the pseudogene TRBV3-2) and TRBJ2-1; 8 bases map to TRBD2. CDR1 and CDR2 from the germline V gene are LGHDT and YNNKEL (reference sequence). This CDR3 contains 19 residues. Trimming cost V 2 bases and J 5 bases; bases outside gene matches: 17. The CDR3 DNA reads TGTGCCAGCAGCCAAATCTCCGGGCGGGGGGCCTCTATCAACAATGAGCAGTTCTTC. Protein: CASSQISGRGASINNEQFF.

This chain joins TRBV19 and TRBJ2-2, with D perhaps assigned TRBD1 or TRBD2 (6 bases each). The CDR3 is 15 residues long. CDR1 is LNHDA and CDR2 is SQIVND in the germline V gene (reference sequence). V gave up 8 bases and J gave up 0 bases, with 13 bases separating them. The CDR3 loop is CASRGGQSNTGELFF. Here the CDR3 DNA reads TGTGCCAGTCGGGGAGGACAGTCGAACACCGGGGAGCTGTTTTTT.

The DNA of the CDR3 is TGTGCCAGCATTTCAACCGTAGGGGGGAAGCACTACAATGAGCAGTTCTTC. Its protein product is CASISTVGGKHYNEQFF. The chain is built from TRBV28 and TRBJ2-1; D may be TRBD1 or TRBD2 (6 bases each). Per germline, CDR1 MDHEN and CDR2 SYDVKM. The CDR3 loop spans 17 amino acids. V was pared by 7 bases and J by 3 bases, with 22 bases between.

The chain combines TRBV10-3 with TRBJ1-3; D may be TRBD1 (6 bases). Trimming removed 2 bases at V and 9 bases at J, with 17 bases between. Germline V gene data show CDR1 as ENHRY and CDR2 as SYGVKD. This CDR3 comprises 15 residues. CDR3 coding DNA: TGTGCCATCAGTGAGGCCCCGGACAGCTTCAGCACCATATATTTT. Protein sequence: CAISEAPDSFSTIYF.